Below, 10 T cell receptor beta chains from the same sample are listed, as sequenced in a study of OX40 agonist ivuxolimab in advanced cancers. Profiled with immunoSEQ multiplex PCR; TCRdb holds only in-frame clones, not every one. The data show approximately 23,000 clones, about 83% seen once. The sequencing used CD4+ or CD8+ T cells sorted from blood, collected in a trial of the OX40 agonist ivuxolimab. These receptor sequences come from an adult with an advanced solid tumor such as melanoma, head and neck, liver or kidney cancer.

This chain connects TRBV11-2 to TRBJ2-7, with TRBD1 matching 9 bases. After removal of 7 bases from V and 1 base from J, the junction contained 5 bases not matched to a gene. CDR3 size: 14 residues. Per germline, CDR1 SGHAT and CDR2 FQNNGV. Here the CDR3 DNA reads TGTGCCAGCACCCCTGGGACAGGGTCCTACGAGCAGTACTTC. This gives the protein CASTPGTGSYEQYF.

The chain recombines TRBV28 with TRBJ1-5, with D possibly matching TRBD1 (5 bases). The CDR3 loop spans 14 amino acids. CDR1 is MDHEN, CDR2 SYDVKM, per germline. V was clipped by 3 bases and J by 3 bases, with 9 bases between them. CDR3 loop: CASSFRGANQPQHF. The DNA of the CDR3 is TGTGCCAGCAGTTTTAGGGGCGCCAATCAGCCCCAGCATTTT. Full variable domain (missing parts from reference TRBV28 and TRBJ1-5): DVKVTQSSRYLVKRTGEKVFLECVQDMDHENMFWYRQDPGLGLRLIYFSYDVKMKEKGDIPEGYSVSREKKERFSLILESASTNQTSMYLCASSFRGANQPQHFGDGTRLSIL.

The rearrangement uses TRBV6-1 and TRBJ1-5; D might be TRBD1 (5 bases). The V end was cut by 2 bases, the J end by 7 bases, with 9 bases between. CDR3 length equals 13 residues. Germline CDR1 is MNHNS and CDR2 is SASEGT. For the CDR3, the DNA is TGTGCCAGCAGTGAATTAAAGGGGCAGCCCCAGCATTTT. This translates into CASSELKGQPQHF.

CDR3 amino acids: CASSQEDRGFSTDTQYF. The CDR3 DNA is TGTGCCAGCAGCCAAGAAGACCGGGGATTTAGCACAGATACGCAGTATTTT. This chain uses TRBV9 with TRBJ2-3; TRBD2 is a possible D gene (5 bases). Germline V CDR1 and CDR2: SGDLS, YYNGEE. V lost 4 bases and J 0 bases, leaving 18 bases between the germline ends. This CDR3 has 17 amino acids.

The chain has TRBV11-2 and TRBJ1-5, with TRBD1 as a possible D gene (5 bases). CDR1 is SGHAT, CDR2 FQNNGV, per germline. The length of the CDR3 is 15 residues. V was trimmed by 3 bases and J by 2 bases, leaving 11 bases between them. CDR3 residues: CASSLIGGGNQPQHF. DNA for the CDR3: TGTGCCAGCAGCTTGATTGGGGGTGGCAATCAGCCCCAGCATTTT.

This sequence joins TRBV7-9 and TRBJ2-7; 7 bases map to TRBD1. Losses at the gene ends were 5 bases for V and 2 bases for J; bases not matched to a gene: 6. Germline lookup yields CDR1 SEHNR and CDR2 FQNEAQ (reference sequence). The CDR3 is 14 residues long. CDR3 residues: CASSPRQGPYEQYF. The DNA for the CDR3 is TGTGCCAGCAGCCCTCGACAGGGTCCCTACGAGCAGTACTTC.

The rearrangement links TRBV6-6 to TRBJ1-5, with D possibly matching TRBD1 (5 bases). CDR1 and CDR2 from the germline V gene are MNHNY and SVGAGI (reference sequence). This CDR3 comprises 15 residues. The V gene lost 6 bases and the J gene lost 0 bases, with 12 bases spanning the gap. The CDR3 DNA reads TGTGCCAGCAGCCCCCGGGGGGTTAGCAATCAGCCCCAGCATTTT. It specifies CASSPRGVSNQPQHF.

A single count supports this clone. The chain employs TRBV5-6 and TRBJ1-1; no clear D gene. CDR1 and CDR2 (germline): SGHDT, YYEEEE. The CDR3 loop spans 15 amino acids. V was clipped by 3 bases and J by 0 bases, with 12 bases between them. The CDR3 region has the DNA TGTGCCAGCAGCTCCGTTCATAAAATGAACACTGAAGCTTTCTTT. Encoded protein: CASSSVHKMNTEAFF.

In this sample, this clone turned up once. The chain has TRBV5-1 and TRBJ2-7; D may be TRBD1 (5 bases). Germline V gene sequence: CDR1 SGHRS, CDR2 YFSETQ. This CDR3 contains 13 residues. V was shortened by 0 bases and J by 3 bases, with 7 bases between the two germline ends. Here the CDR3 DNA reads TGCGCCAGCAGCTTGGGACAGTTCTACGAGCAGTACTTC. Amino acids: CASSLGQFYEQYF.

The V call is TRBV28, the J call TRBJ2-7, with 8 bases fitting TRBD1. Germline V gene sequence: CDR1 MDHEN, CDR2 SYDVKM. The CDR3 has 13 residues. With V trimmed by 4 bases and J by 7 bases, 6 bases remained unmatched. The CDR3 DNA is TGTGCCAGCAGTTGGGACAGGCGTACGGAGCAGTACTTC. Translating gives CASSWDRRTEQYF.